This T cell receptor beta chain was found in a study of T cell clones after liver transplantation. Only in-frame clones appear in the TCRdb table, and some are missing; sequencing was by immunoSEQ multiplex PCR. Of 72,000 or so clones listed, approximately 82% are singletons. CDR1 MDHEN and CDR2 SYDVKM come from the germline V gene. CDR3 size: 14 residues. Between the trimmed V and J ends, which lost 5 bases and 4 bases, there was a span of 12 bases. This sequence originates from a human patient who received a liver transplant. Some T cells may have come from the graft donor. The source was CD4+ T cells from blood, collected at the 22-month timepoint. The chain has TRBV28 and TRBJ2-1; D may be TRBD1 or TRBD2 (5 bases each). CDR3 loop: CASSPGTSYNEQFF. The CDR3 coding sequence is TGTGCCAGCAGTCCCGGGACCAGTTACAATGAGCAGTTCTTC.